Listed here are 32 T cell receptor beta chains from one sample, sequenced in a study of OX40 agonist ivuxolimab in advanced cancers. The table came from immunoSEQ multiplex PCR; TCRdb's copy has only in-frame clones and leaves some out. The sample yields about 35,000 clones, around 90% seen once. Specimen: CD4+ or CD8+ T cells sorted from blood, collected in a trial of the OX40 agonist ivuxolimab. The source is an adult with an advanced solid tumor such as melanoma, head and neck, liver or kidney cancer.

The chain has TRBV27 and TRBJ2-5, with D unresolved. V was trimmed by 6 bases and J by 4 bases, leaving 3 bases between them. Germline CDR1 reads MNHEY; CDR2 reads SMNVEV (reference sequence). The CDR3 has 10 residues. The CDR3 sequence is CASRPETQYF. The CDR3 DNA sequence: TGTGCCAGCAGGCCAGAGACCCAGTACTTC.

The V call is TRBV5-6, the J call TRBJ2-5, with 10 bases that match TRBD2. The CDR3 has 18 residues. Trimming removed 2 bases from V and 1 base from J; junction bases left unmatched: 11. Germline assignment: CDR1 SGHDT and CDR2 YYEEEE. The CDR3 DNA reads TGTGCCAGCAGCTTAGGTCCAGCGGGAGGGCCGGGCCAAGAGACCCAGTACTTC. This sequence encodes CASSLGPAGGPGQETQYF.

J is TRBJ1-3 and V is TRBV28; 7 nucleotides agree with TRBD1. The junction had 8 bases not matched to a gene; V was cut back by 9 bases and J by 0 bases. The germline gives CDR1 MDHEN, CDR2 SYDVKM. The CDR3 extends over 15 amino acids. CDR3 sequence reads: CASGTARRSGNTIYF. For the CDR3, the DNA is TGTGCCAGTGGGACAGCTCGTCGCTCTGGAAACACCATATATTTT. Full variable domain (missing parts from reference TRBV28 and TRBJ1-3): DVKVTQSSRYLVKRTGEKVFLECVQDMDHENMFWYRQDPGLGLRLIYFSYDVKMKEKGDIPEGYSVSREKKERFSLILESASTNQTSMYLCASGTARRSGNTIYFGEGSWLTVV.

This rearrangement joins TRBV11-2 to TRBJ1-2; unclear D gene. Trimming pared 1 base from V and 7 bases from J, leaving 4 bases between. CDR3 length: 11 residues. The germline CDR1 and CDR2 sequences are SGHAT and FQNNGV. The CDR3 is CASSLVFGYTF. The CDR3 nucleotides are TGTGCCAGCAGCTTAGTCTTTGGCTACACCTTC.

The gene calls are TRBV6-5 and TRBJ2-7; D may be TRBD2 (6 bases). The ends were cut back, 6 bases at V and 5 bases at J, with 11 bases in the middle. CDR3 length: 12 residues. Germline V gene lookup returns CDR1 MNHEY and CDR2 SVGAGI. CDR3 residues: CASSPSSDEQYF. The CDR3 nucleotides are TGTGCCAGCAGCCCTTCTAGCGACGAGCAGTACTTC.

This rearrangement joins TRBV30 to TRBJ2-7; the D gene is possibly TRBD1 (6 bases). Germline CDR1 is GTSNPN and CDR2 is SVGIG (reference sequence). V lost 7 bases, J lost 1 base, and 14 bases lay in between. The CDR3 runs to 13 residues. The CDR3 region has the DNA TGTGCCTCACAGGGTTTGGGGTCCTACGAGCAGTACTTC. Its translation is CASQGLGSYEQYF.

The chain is built from TRBV27 and TRBJ1-1; D remains ambiguous. This CDR3 has 13 residues. Deletions cut 1 base from V and 6 bases from J, with 9 bases between. Per germline, CDR1 MNHEY and CDR2 SMNVEV (reference sequence). CDR3 in amino acids: CASSLYGDPEAFF. The CDR3 DNA follows: TGTGCCAGCAGTTTATACGGGGATCCTGAAGCTTTCTTT.

V is TRBV7-6 and J is TRBJ2-2; weak D call: TRBD2 (7 bases). The CDR3 is 14 amino acids. Germline V gives CDR1 SGHVS, CDR2 FNYEAQ. Trimming removed 5 bases at V and 13 bases at J, with 20 bases between. CDR3 coding DNA: TGTGCCAGCAGCCTATTGACGGGGGGCGGGAGGCTGTTTTTT. As protein: CASSLLTGGGRLFF.

This clone appeared once. This chain connects TRBV11-1 to TRBJ2-2, with TRBD2 identical over 10 bases. Germline V gene sequence: CDR1 SGHAT, CDR2 FQDESV (reference sequence). The V segment lost 6 bases and the J segment 1 base; nucleotides outside the gene matches: 2. The CDR3 runs 15 residues. The CDR3 spells CASSTSGKNTGELFF. CDR3 nucleotides: TGTGCCAGCAGTACTAGCGGGAAGAACACCGGGGAGCTGTTTTTT.

The J gene is TRBJ2-7, the V gene TRBV5-6; the match to TRBD1 covers 7 bases. V was pared by 0 bases and J by 6 bases, with 12 bases of the junction left unmatched. The CDR3 sequence is 16 residues long. Germline V gene lookup returns CDR1 SGHDT and CDR2 YYEEEE. CDR3 nucleotide sequence: TGTGCCAGCAGCTTGGGGCAAGGGGGCAGGGGGTCCGAGCAGTACTTC. Its translation: CASSLGQGGRGSEQYF. Complete variable domain (other parts from reference TRBV5-6 and TRBJ2-7): DAGVTQSPTHLIKTRGQQVTLRCSPKSGHDTVSWYQQALGQGPQFIFQYYEEEERQRGNFPDRFSGHQFPNYSSELNVNALLLGDSALYLCASSLGQGGRGSEQYFGPGTRLTVT.

The rearrangement links TRBV19 to TRBJ2-2, with D uncertain. Per the germline V gene, CDR1 is LNHDA and CDR2 is SQIVND (reference sequence). V lost 1 base and J 4 bases, leaving 7 bases between the germline ends. The CDR3 loop spans 14 amino acids. In DNA form, the CDR3 reads TGTGCCAGTAGTATAGGAACGTCCACCGGGGAGCTGTTTTTT. Translating it yields CASSIGTSTGELFF.

Notes on this clone: At one end, the junction sequence differs from germline, possibly due to a read error. The chain employs TRBV7-7 and TRBJ2-2; D may be TRBD2 (5 bases). There are 14 residues in the CDR3. Germline V gene lookup returns CDR1 SSHAT and CDR2 FNYEAQ (reference sequence). The CDR3 DNA is TGTGCTAGCAGTATAGACGGGGTTACCGGGGAGCTGTTTTTT. As protein: CASSIDGVTGELFF.

V usage is TRBV10-1 and J usage is TRBJ2-2; possible D gene TRBD1, 5 bases. Germline V gene sequence: CDR1 WNHNN, CDR2 SYGVQD (reference sequence). CDR3 length equals 13 residues. The V and J ends lost 5 bases and 3 bases respectively, with 7 bases between them. The CDR3 nucleotides are TGCGCCAGCAGTCCCAGGGACACCGGGGAGCTGTTTTTT. This sequence encodes CASSPRDTGELFF.

This clone was seen only a few times. The gene calls are TRBV10-2 and TRBJ1-2; D call uncertain. The CDR3 is made up of 14 amino acids. Deletions cut 0 bases from V and 4 bases from J, with 9 bases between. Germline V lookup: CDR1 WSHSY, CDR2 SAAADI. The CDR3 region is CASSESIGAYGYTF. CDR3 nucleotide sequence: TGCGCCAGCAGTGAGTCAATAGGAGCCTATGGCTACACCTTC.

This chain joins TRBV5-1 and TRBJ2-3, with D perhaps matching TRBD1 (5 bases). Per germline, CDR1 SGHRS and CDR2 YFSETQ. V was pared by 0 bases and J by 0 bases, with 26 bases between. This CDR3 has 21 residues. The CDR3 DNA follows: TGCGCCAGCAGCTTGGTCGGATTACTTAGGGGCGGTCCAAAGAGCACAGATACGCAGTATTTT. This encodes CASSLVGLLRGGPKSTDTQYF.

This chain connects TRBV23-1 to TRBJ2-7, with 10 bases that match TRBD2. TRBV23-1 is noted as an ORF with a role that remains uncertain. The CDR3 consists of 16 residues. J gave up 1 base and V 4 bases, and 7 bases lay outside the gene matches. The CDR3 loop is CASSLSPGLASYEQYF. In nucleotides, the CDR3 is TGCGCCAGCAGTCTTTCGCCGGGACTAGCGTCCTACGAGCAGTACTTC.

The rearrangement joins TRBV28 to TRBJ2-3; 10 nucleotides agree with TRBD1. Losses at the gene ends were 3 bases for V and 6 bases for J; bases not matched to a gene: 9. The CDR3 is made up of 16 amino acids. In germline, CDR1 is MDHEN, CDR2 SYDVKM. The CDR3 DNA follows: TGTGCCAGCAGTTTTCGGGACAGGGGATTTAGCGATACGCAGTATTTT. The encoded protein is CASSFRDRGFSDTQYF.

The J gene is TRBJ2-1, the V gene TRBV7-9, with 11 bases identical to TRBD2. Germline V gene lookup returns CDR1 SEHNR and CDR2 FQNEAQ (reference sequence). The CDR3 runs 11 residues. The CDR3 reads CAHTRTSGSFF. The CDR3 DNA sequence: TGTGCTCACACCCGCACTAGCGGGAGCTTCTTC.

J is TRBJ2-7 and V is TRBV28; TRBD1 agrees at 7 bases. J was trimmed by 5 bases and V by 6 bases; bases with no gene match: 10. The CDR3 sequence is 14 residues long. Germline CDR1 and CDR2: MDHEN and SYDVKM. The CDR3 nucleotides read TGTGCCAGCAGCCGTCCGACAGGGCGAAACGAGCAGTACTTC. Its translation: CASSRPTGRNEQYF.

CDR3 loop: CASGWDGRYEQYF. The CDR3 DNA is TGTGCCTCAGGCTGGGACGGGCGCTACGAGCAGTACTTC. The chain is built from TRBV27 and TRBJ2-7; tentatively, D is TRBD1 or TRBD2 (5 bases each). V lost 11 bases and J 3 bases, leaving 17 bases between the germline ends. CDR1 MNHEY and CDR2 SMNVEV come from the germline V gene (reference sequence). This CDR3 region has 13 residues.

This chain links TRBV2 with TRBJ2-7; D call uncertain. Germline lookup yields CDR1 SNHLY and CDR2 FYNNEI. V was pared by 7 bases and J by 0 bases, with 7 bases between. The CDR3 has 12 amino acids. The CDR3 nucleotides read TGTGCCAGCAACTTTCTCTCCTACGAGCAGTACTTC. It yields the protein CASNFLSYEQYF.

The chain joins TRBV9 to TRBJ2-1, with TRBD2 identical over 8 bases. This CDR3 is 15 amino acids long. The V segment lost 3 bases and the J segment 8 bases; nucleotides outside the gene matches: 10. Per the germline V gene, CDR1 is SGDLS and CDR2 is YYNGEE. The CDR3 DNA sequence: TGTGCCAGCAGCGCCTCGGGAGGGGGGGTCTATGAGCAGTTCTTC. It encodes CASSASGGGVYEQFF.

The chain combines TRBV13 with TRBJ2-1; TRBD1 agrees at 10 bases. The CDR3 contains 15 residues. The germline gives CDR1 PRHDT, CDR2 FYEKMQ (reference sequence). J was trimmed by 8 bases and V by 5 bases; bases with no gene match: 9. In nucleotides, the CDR3 is TGTGCCAGCAGCCCCGGGGACAGGGGAATCGATGAGCAGTTCTTC. It is translated as CASSPGDRGIDEQFF. The full variable domain, its missing parts supplied by reference TRBV13 and TRBJ2-1, is AAGVIQSPRHLIKEKRETATLKCYPIPRHDTVYWYQQGPGQDPQFLISFYEKMQSDKGSIPDRFSAQQFSDYHSELNMSSLELGDSALYFCASSPGDRGIDEQFFGPGTRLTVL.

CDR3 loop: CASSDGTGQEELFF. In DNA, the CDR3 is TGTGCCAGCAGCGACGGGACAGGTCAGGAGGAGCTGTTTTTT. The V call is TRBV7-6, the J call TRBJ2-2; 8 bases line up with TRBD1. V shed 5 bases and J 10 bases; nucleotides not matched to a gene: 9. This CDR3 has 14 amino acids. From germline, CDR1 is SGHVS and CDR2 FNYEAQ.

This chain links TRBV6-1 with TRBJ1-5; 7 nucleotides line up with TRBD1. CDR1 is MNHNS, CDR2 SASEGT, per germline. The CDR3 covers 16 residues. Trimming at V came to 0 bases and at J to 4 bases, leaving 6 bases not matched to a gene. CDR3 loop: CASSEALWDSNQPQHF. The CDR3 DNA sequence: TGTGCCAGCAGTGAAGCCTTATGGGACAGTAATCAGCCCCAGCATTTT.

This clone has a single count. V gene TRBV28 combines with J gene TRBJ1-4; D is ambiguous. Germline V gene sequence: CDR1 MDHEN, CDR2 SYDVKM. This CDR3 comprises 11 residues. Trimming shortened V by 3 bases and J by 7 bases, and 3 bases separated the two germline ends. The CDR3 sequence is CASSFSEKLFF. CDR3 in DNA: TGTGCCAGCAGTTTCAGTGAAAAACTGTTTTTT.

The gene calls are TRBV7-2 and TRBJ2-7; D remains unclear. Germline V gene lookup returns CDR1 SGHTA and CDR2 FQGNSA. V was pared by 5 bases and J by 6 bases, with 5 bases between. CDR3 size: 10 residues. The CDR3 here is CASSGPEQYF. DNA of the CDR3: TGTGCCAGCAGCGGCCCCGAGCAGTACTTC.

V usage is TRBV28 and J usage is TRBJ2-3, with D possibly matching TRBD1 (6 bases). V was clipped by 6 bases and J by 4 bases, with 14 bases between them. The CDR3 covers 14 residues. Germline assignment: CDR1 MDHEN and CDR2 SYDVKM. CDR3 in DNA: TGTGCCAGCAGGGGCCCCCAGGGGCCAGATACGCAGTATTTT. This sequence encodes CASRGPQGPDTQYF.

This clone was counted a single time. The V call is TRBV28, the J call TRBJ2-7; D might be TRBD1 (6 bases). The CDR3 is 15 residues long. V shed 6 bases and J shed 3 bases, with 18 bases lying between them. CDR1 and CDR2 (germline): MDHEN, SYDVKM. The CDR3 region is CASSESGTSVYEQYF. The CDR3 DNA reads TGTGCCAGCAGCGAATCCGGGACATCTGTCTACGAGCAGTACTTC.

This clone was recorded only once. The genes are TRBV6-4 and TRBJ2-1, with 8 bases lining up with TRBD1. J gave up 9 bases and V 0 bases, and 10 bases lay outside the gene matches. The CDR3 contains 16 residues. Germline CDR1 and CDR2: MRHNA and SNTAGT. The CDR3 nucleotides are TGTGCCAGCAGTGACTCTTCGACAGGGGAAGTGGGTGAGCAGTTCTTC. Its protein product is CASSDSSTGEVGEQFF.

The V call is TRBV27, the J call TRBJ2-1; 8 nucleotides line up with TRBD2. The ends lost 7 bases at V and 9 bases at J; junction bases unmatched: 14. The germline gives CDR1 MNHEY, CDR2 SMNVEV (reference sequence). The CDR3 runs to 15 residues. The CDR3 DNA follows: TGTGCCAGCAAATCGAGAAGCGGGAGAGGGGGTGAGCAGTTCTTC. It encodes CASKSRSGRGGEQFF.

The chain couples TRBV7-2 to TRBJ1-1; 11 positions match TRBD1. Germline CDR1 SGHTA, CDR2 FQGNSA. With V trimmed by 6 bases and J by 7 bases, 7 bases remained unmatched. CDR3 length: 14 amino acids. This chain's CDR3 is CASRKGQGAGEAFF. CDR3 sequence (DNA): TGTGCCAGCAGGAAAGGACAGGGGGCTGGTGAAGCTTTCTTT.